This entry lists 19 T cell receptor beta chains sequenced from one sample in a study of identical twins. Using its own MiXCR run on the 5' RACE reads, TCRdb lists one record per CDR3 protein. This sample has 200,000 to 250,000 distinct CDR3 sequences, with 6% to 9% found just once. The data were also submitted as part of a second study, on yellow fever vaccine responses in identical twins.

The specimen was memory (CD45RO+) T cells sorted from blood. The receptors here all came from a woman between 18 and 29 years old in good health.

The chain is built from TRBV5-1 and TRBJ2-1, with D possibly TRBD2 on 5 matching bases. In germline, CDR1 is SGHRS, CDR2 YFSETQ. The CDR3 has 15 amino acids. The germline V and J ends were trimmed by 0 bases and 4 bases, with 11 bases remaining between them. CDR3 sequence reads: CASSLVGSDYNEQFF. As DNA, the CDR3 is TGCGCCAGCAGCTTGGTAGGTAGCGATTACAATGAGCAGTTCTTC.

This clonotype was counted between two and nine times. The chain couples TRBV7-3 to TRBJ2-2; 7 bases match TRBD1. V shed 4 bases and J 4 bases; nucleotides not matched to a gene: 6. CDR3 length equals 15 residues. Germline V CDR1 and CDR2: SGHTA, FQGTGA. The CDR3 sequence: CASSYEGQPTGELFF. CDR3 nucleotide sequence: TGTGCCAGCAGCTACGAGGGACAGCCCACCGGGGAGCTGTTTTTT.

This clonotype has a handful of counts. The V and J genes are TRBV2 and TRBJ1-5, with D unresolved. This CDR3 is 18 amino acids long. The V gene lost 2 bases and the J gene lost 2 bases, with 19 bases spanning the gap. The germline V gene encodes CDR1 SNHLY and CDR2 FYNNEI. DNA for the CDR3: TGTGCCAGCAGTGAAAGATTCTTATTTGGCGTTGGCAATCAGCCCCAGCATTTT. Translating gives CASSERFLFGVGNQPQHF.

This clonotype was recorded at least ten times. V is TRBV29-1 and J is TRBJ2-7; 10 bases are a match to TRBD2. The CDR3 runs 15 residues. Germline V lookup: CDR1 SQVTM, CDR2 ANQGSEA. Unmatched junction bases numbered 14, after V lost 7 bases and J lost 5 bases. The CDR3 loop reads CSARGLAGDADEQYF. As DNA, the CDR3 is TGCAGCGCGAGGGGGCTAGCGGGAGATGCGGACGAGCAGTACTTC.

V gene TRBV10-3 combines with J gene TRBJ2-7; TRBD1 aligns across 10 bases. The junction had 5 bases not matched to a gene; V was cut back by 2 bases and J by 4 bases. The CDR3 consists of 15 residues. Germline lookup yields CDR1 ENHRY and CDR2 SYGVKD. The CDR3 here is CAISERQGAKYEQYF. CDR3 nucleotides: TGTGCCATCAGTGAGAGACAGGGGGCTAAGTACGAGCAGTACTTC.

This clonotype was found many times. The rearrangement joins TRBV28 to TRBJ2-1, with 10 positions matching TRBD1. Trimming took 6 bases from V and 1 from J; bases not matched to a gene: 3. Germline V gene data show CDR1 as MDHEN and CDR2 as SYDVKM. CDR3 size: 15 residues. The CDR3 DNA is TGTGCCAGCAGGGGGACAGGGGAGTCCTACAATGAGCAGTTCTTC. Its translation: CASRGTGESYNEQFF.

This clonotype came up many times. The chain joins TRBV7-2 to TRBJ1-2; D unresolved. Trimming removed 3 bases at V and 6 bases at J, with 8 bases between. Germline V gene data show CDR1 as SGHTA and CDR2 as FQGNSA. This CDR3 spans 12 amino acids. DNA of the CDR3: TGTGCCAGCAGCTTTTTTTCCGATGGCTACACCTTC. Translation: CASSFFSDGYTF.

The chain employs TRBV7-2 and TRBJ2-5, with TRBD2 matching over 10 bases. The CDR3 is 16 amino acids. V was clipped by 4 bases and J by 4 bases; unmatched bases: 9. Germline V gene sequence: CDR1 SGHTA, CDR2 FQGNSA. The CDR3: CASSSQASGSLETQYF. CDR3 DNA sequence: TGTGCCAGCAGCTCTCAGGCTAGCGGGAGCCTAGAGACCCAGTACTTC.

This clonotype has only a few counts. CDR3 in amino acids: CASGRGYYEQYF. CDR3 nucleotide sequence: TGTGCCAGCGGCAGGGGGTACTACGAGCAGTACTTC. The chain combines TRBV19 with TRBJ2-7; TRBD1 matches 7 bases. V shed 9 bases and J 3 bases; nucleotides not matched to a gene: 5. The CDR3 is made up of 12 amino acids. The germline gives CDR1 LNHDA, CDR2 SQIVND (reference sequence).

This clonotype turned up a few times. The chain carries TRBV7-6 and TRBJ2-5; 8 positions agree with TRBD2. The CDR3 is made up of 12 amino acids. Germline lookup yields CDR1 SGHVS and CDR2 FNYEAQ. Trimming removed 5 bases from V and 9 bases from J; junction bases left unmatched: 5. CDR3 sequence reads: CASSTRGGAQYF. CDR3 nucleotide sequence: TGTGCCAGCAGCACTCGGGGGGGGGCCCAGTACTTC.

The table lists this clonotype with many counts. CDR3 DNA sequence: TGCAGTGCTAGGTGGGACAGGGGACCCAATACGCAGTATTTT. Encoded protein: CSARWDRGPNTQYF. This chain connects TRBV20-1 to TRBJ2-3; TRBD1 agrees at 10 bases. Germline assignment: CDR1 DFQATT and CDR2 SNEGSKA (reference sequence). CDR3 length equals 14 residues. The J segment lost 7 bases and the V segment lost 3 bases, leaving 7 bases of the junction unmatched.

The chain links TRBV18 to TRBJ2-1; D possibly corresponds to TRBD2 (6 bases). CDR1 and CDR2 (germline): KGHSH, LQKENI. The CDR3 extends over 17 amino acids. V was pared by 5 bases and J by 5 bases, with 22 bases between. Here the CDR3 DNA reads TGTGCCAGCTCATCTTCTCCGGGACTGACCATGAACAATGAGCAGTTCTTC. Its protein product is CASSSSPGLTMNNEQFF. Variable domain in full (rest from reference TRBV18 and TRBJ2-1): NAGVMQNPRHLVRRRGQEARLRCSPMKGHSHVYWYRQLPEEGLKFMVYLQKENIIDESGMPKERFSAEFPKEGPSILRIQQVVRGDSAAYFCASSSSPGLTMNNEQFFGPGTRLTVL.

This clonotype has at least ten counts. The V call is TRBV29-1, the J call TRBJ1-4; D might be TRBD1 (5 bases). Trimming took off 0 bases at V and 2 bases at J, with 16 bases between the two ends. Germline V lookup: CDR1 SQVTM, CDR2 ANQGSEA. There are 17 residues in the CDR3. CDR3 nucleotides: TGCAGCGTTGAAGATTCCCGCCAAGAGGGGACTAATGAAAAACTGTTTTTT. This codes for CSVEDSRQEGTNEKLFF.

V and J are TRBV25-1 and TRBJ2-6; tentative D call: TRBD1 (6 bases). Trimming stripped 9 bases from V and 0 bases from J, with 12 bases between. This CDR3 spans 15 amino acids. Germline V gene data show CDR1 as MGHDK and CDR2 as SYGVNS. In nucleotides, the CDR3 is TGTGCCAGGAAGGAACAGGGCTCTGGGGCCAACGTCCTGACTTTC. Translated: CARKEQGSGANVLTF.

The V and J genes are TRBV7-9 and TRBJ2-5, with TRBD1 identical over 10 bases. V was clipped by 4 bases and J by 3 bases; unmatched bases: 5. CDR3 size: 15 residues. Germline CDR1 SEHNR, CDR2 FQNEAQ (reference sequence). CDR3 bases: TGTGCCAGCAGCTCCCGACAGGGGGCGGAAGAGACCCAGTACTTC. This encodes CASSSRQGAEETQYF.

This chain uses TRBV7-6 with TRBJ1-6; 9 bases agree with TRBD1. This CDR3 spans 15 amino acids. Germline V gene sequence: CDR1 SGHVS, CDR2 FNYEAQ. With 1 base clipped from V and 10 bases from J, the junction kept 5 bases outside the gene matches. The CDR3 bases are TGTGCCAGCAGCTTAGTGGGACAGGGAGAGTCACCCCTCCACTTT. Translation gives CASSLVGQGESPLHF.

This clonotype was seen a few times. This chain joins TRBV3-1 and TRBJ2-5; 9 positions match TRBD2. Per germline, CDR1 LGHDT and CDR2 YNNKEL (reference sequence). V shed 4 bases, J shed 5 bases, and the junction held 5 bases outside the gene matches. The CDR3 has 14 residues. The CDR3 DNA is TGTGCCAGCAGCCGTGCGGGGGGGGACGAGACCCAGTACTTC. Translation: CASSRAGGDETQYF.

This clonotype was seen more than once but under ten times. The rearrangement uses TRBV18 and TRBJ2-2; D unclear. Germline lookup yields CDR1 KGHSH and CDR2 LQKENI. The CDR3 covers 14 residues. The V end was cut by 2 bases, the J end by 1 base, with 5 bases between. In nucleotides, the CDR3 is TGTGCCAGCTCACCAGTCCGGAACACCGGGGAGCTGTTTTTT. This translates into CASSPVRNTGELFF.

Here the CDR3 reads CASSPGTGGRGYTF. As DNA, the CDR3 is TGTGCCAGCTCACCAGGGACAGGGGGCCGTGGCTACACCTTC. V gene TRBV18 combines with J gene TRBJ1-2; 12 bases match TRBD1. This CDR3 has 14 amino acids. The V gene's germline CDR1 is KGHSH and CDR2 LQKENI. Losses at the gene ends were 2 bases for V and 7 bases for J; bases not matched to a gene: 2.